These 12 T cell receptor beta chains originate from one sample sequenced in a study of blood T cell repertoires in COVID-19. Using immunoSEQ multiplex PCR, the repertoire was profiled, and TCRdb retains in-frame clones only, with some absent. The sample includes 100,000 to 130,000 clones, roughly 83% of them seen just once. The sample was peripheral blood. These receptors were taken from a human donor in a cohort sampled during active COVID-19.

The chain employs TRBV10-1 and TRBJ2-7, with 8 bases lining up with TRBD2. Germline V gene sequence: CDR1 WNHNN, CDR2 SYGVQD (reference sequence). The ends lost 8 bases at V and 0 bases at J; junction bases unmatched: 9. The CDR3 totals 15 residues. The CDR3 DNA follows: TGCGCCAGCTACTGGACTAGCCGTGCCTCCTACGAGCAGTACTTC. It encodes CASYWTSRASYEQYF.

The chain combines TRBV28 with TRBJ2-4; maybe TRBD2 (7 bases). Germline CDR1 is MDHEN and CDR2 is SYDVKM. CDR3 length: 16 residues. The ends were cut back, 6 bases at V and 2 bases at J, with 17 bases in the middle. This CDR3 is CASRGGAASTKNIQYF. CDR3 nucleotides: TGTGCCAGCAGGGGGGGGGCGGCCTCGACCAAAAACATTCAGTACTTC.

V usage is TRBV6-1 and J usage is TRBJ2-1, with 13 bases fitting TRBD2. The J segment lost 8 bases and the V segment lost 1 base, leaving 14 bases of the junction unmatched. The CDR3 contains 19 residues. Looked up from germline, CDR1 is MNHNS and CDR2 is SASEGT. CDR3 sequence (DNA): TGTGCCAGCAGTGAAGGGGGATGGGCAAGGACTAGCGGGAGCCATGAGCAGTTCTTC. Its protein product is CASSEGGWARTSGSHEQFF.

The gene calls are TRBV11-1 and TRBJ1-1; 7 nucleotides agree with TRBD1. Germline CDR1 is SGHAT and CDR2 is FQDESV (reference sequence). Trimming at V came to 5 bases and at J to 5 bases, leaving 8 bases not matched to a gene. CDR3 length: 14 amino acids. The CDR3 nucleotides are TGTGCCAGCAGCCGGGACAGTGAATGGACTGAAGCTTTCTTT. This codes for CASSRDSEWTEAFF.

The chain uses TRBV12-5 and TRBJ1-1; 8 bases are shared with TRBD1. Trimming cost V 6 bases and J 0 bases; bases outside gene matches: 6. The V gene's germline CDR1 is LGHNT and CDR2 FRNRAP. There are 15 residues in the CDR3. Here the CDR3 reads CASGPSDRVNTEAFF. Written as DNA, the CDR3 is TGTGCTAGTGGCCCCTCGGACAGGGTGAACACTGAAGCTTTCTTT.

CDR3 bases: TGTGCCAGCAGCCCCTACAGCATGAACACTGAAGCTTTCTTT. Protein product: CASSPYSMNTEAFF. The J gene is TRBJ1-1, the V gene TRBV28; D uncertain. The V and J ends lost 6 bases and 0 bases respectively, with 11 bases between them. The CDR3 runs to 14 residues. Germline V gene lookup returns CDR1 MDHEN and CDR2 SYDVKM.

V and J are TRBV5-1 and TRBJ1-6; TRBD1 aligns across 7 bases. This CDR3 is built from 14 residues. V dropped 0 bases and J dropped 6; count of bases not matched to a gene: 0. The germline V gene encodes CDR1 SGHRS and CDR2 YFSETQ. CDR3 protein: CASSLGQGNSPLHF. In DNA, the CDR3 is TGCGCCAGCAGCTTGGGACAGGGTAATTCACCCCTCCACTTT.

The gene calls are TRBV20-1 and TRBJ2-7; 7 positions match TRBD2. The CDR3 extends over 14 amino acids. With V trimmed by 3 bases and J by 0 bases, 5 bases remained unmatched. In germline, CDR1 is DFQATT, CDR2 SNEGSKA (reference sequence). CDR3 sequence (DNA): TGCAGTGCTAGTGCGGGCGGGAGCTCCTACGAGCAGTACGTC. This translates into CSASAGGSSYEQYV.

This clone was recorded once. This rearrangement joins TRBV28 to TRBJ2-3, with a tentative D call TRBD2 (5 bases). V was clipped by 6 bases and J by 0 bases, with 10 bases between them. The CDR3 runs 14 residues. Germline V gives CDR1 MDHEN, CDR2 SYDVKM. CDR3 residues: CASRPPGSTDTQYF. DNA for the CDR3: TGTGCCAGCAGACCACCGGGAAGCACAGATACGCAGTATTTT.

This chain uses TRBV6-2 or TRBV6-3 with TRBJ2-7; weak D call: TRBD1 (5 bases). Germline V gives CDR1 MNHEY, CDR2 SVGEGT. This CDR3 spans 14 amino acids. V gave up 4 bases and J gave up 3 bases, with 13 bases separating them. The CDR3 DNA reads as TGTGCCAGCAGTTCAGACAGAACTCTCTACGAGCAGTACGTC. Its translation is CASSSDRTLYEQYV.

This sequence joins TRBV2 and TRBJ2-1, with TRBD2 matching 10 bases. Germline assignment: CDR1 SNHLY and CDR2 FYNNEI. The CDR3 is 15 amino acids. With 4 bases clipped from V and 3 bases from J, the junction kept 3 bases outside the gene matches. The CDR3 DNA sequence: TGTGCCAGCAGTGTCGGACTAGCGGTCTACAATGAGCAGTTCTTC. It is translated as CASSVGLAVYNEQFF. The whole variable domain, remainder taken from reference TRBV2 and TRBJ2-1, is EPEVTQTPSHQVTQMGQEVILRCVPISNHLYFYWYRQILGQKVEFLVSFYNNEISEKSEIFDDQFSVERPDGSNFTLKIRSTKLEDSAMYFCASSVGLAVYNEQFFGPGTRLTVL.

The genes are TRBV28 and TRBJ2-1, with 9 bases fitting TRBD2. CDR1 and CDR2 from the germline V gene are MDHEN and SYDVKM. The CDR3 spans 16 residues. V lost 4 bases to trimming and J lost 1 base; unmatched junction nucleotides: 5. CDR3: CASSSLSGSSYNEQFF. CDR3 sequence (DNA): TGTGCCAGCAGTTCCCTTAGCGGGAGTTCCTACAATGAGCAGTTCTTC.